The clone carrying this TCR beta chain ranks as large (0.1 to 1%). Its antigen is currently unknown. V lost 4 bases to trimming and J lost 2 bases, with 14 bases between them. There are 16 residues in the CDR3. The germline gives CDR1 MRHNA, CDR2 SNTAGT. Clones were read by immunoSEQ multiplex PCR, and TCRdb kept only the in-frame ones, dropping some. Among some 290 clones, 13% were seen once, and the ten largest hold 28%. Stimulation with autologous monocytes and recombinant SARS-CoV-2 spike or nucleoprotein produced proliferating antigen-reactive T cell lines. Cultures began with 450,000 to 500,000 cells for each subset. This specimen belongs to a study of CD4 T cell repertoires in COVID-19. Overall study context: Other coronavirus spike proteins restimulated relabeled CFSE-low cells expanded with IL-2 for around 10 days.

The receptor was isolated from a human donor who had COVID-19. The chain couples TRBV6-4 to TRBJ2-2; tentatively, D is TRBD1 (6 bases). The material sequenced was effector memory CD4+ T cells, cultured in vitro, taken after recovery from COVID-19. The CDR3 region is CASSAARQANTGELFF. For the CDR3, the DNA is TGTGCCAGCAGTGCCGCCCGACAGGCCAACACCGGGGAGCTGTTTTTT.